A selection of T cell receptor beta chains follows, all from one sample in a study of cytomegalovirus exposure and HLA in healthy donors. Method: immunoSEQ multiplex PCR; TCRdb's copy keeps in-frame clones and lacks some. The table has about 110,000 clones, about 70% seen once. The sequenced material came from PBMCs. The source of these receptors is a man in his thirties or forties in good health and CMV-seropositive. The CDR3 runs from the conserved cysteine through the conserved F or W. The order of the fields is D gene, J gene, V gene, clone size, CDR3 protein, CDR3 DNA. A D gene is named only where the DNA matches it firmly. Clone size is not always given. Where it is, it says once, few, many or a class for expanded clones.

>NA|TRBJ2-7|TRBV6-5|NA
CASKGAYEQYF
TGTGCCAGCAAGGGGGCCTACGAGCAGTACTTC
>NA|TRBJ2-1|TRBV29-1|NA
CSVDRGGSYNEQFF
TGCAGCGTTGATAGGGGGGGGTCCTACAATGAGCAGTTCTTC
>NA|TRBJ1-4|TRBV5-1|once
CASSLDSQNEKLFF
TGCGCCAGCAGCCTCGACAGTCAGAATGAAAAACTGTTTTTT
>NA|TRBJ1-2|TRBV7-9|NA
CASSLDGGAGDGYTF
TGTGCCAGCAGCTTAGATGGGGGCGCGGGAGATGGCTACACCTTC
>NA|TRBJ1-6|TRBV28|NA
CASSRFDRPNSPLHF
TGTGCCAGCAGCCGATTTGACAGGCCTAATTCACCCCTCCACTTT
>NA|TRBJ1-2|TRBV6-5|NA
CASSYSNLANYGYTF
TGTGCCAGCAGTTACTCGAACCTGGCAAACTATGGCTACACCTTC
>TRBD1|TRBJ1-5|TRBV7-9|NA
CASSLARDRESNQPQHF
TGTGCCAGCAGCTTAGCTCGGGACAGAGAAAGCAATCAGCCCCAGCATTTT
>TRBD1|TRBJ1-6|TRBV2|NA
CASSAHSTGADNSPLHF
TGTGCCAGCAGTGCGCATTCTACAGGGGCGGATAATTCACCCCTCCACTTT
>TRBD1|TRBJ1-1|TRBV5-7|NA
CASSLSGQGTEAFF
TGTGCCAGCAGCCTATCGGGACAGGGGACTGAAGCTTTCTTT
>TRBD2|TRBJ2-5|TRBV2|NA
CASRGLAGGEQYF
TGTGCCAGCAGGGGACTAGCGGGAGGGGAGCAGTACTTC
>NA|TRBJ2-1|TRBV5-6|once
CASSTPTRVSNEQFF
TGTGCCAGCAGCACCCCCACCAGGGTTAGCAATGAGCAGTTCTTC
>NA|TRBJ2-2|TRBV7-9|once
CSSSGLGLATGELFF
TGTTCCAGCAGCGGTCTGGGTCTAGCAACCGGGGAGCTGTTTTTT
>NA|TRBJ2-1|TRBV29-1|NA
CSVVPPPGEQFF
TGCAGCGTTGTCCCCCCTCCCGGTGAGCAGTTCTTC
>NA|TRBJ2-7|TRBV19|NA
CASSANRGPYEQYF
TGTGCCAGTAGTGCCAACCGCGGGCCCTACGAGCAGTACTTC
>TRBD1|TRBJ2-7|TRBV12-5|few
CASAPQTGARQYF
TGTGCTAGTGCCCCTCAGACAGGGGCGCGGCAGTACTTC
>NA|TRBJ1-2|TRBV10-3|NA
CAISESRGNEDGYTF
TGTGCCATCAGTGAGAGCCGGGGGAACGAGGATGGCTACACCTTC
>NA|TRBJ1-2|TRBV7-8|NA
CASSLGTLNYGYTF
TGTGCCAGCAGCTTAGGCACGCTAAACTATGGCTACACCTTC
>NA|TRBJ2-5|TRBV11-2|NA
CASSLEFRVQETQYF
TGTGCCAGCAGCTTAGAGTTCAGGGTCCAAGAGACCCAGTACTTC
>NA|TRBJ1-2|TRBV28|NA
CASGLDSPLGGYPF
TGTGCCAGCGGGTTAGACAGTCCCTTGGGAGGCTACCCCTTC
>TRBD1|TRBJ2-1|TRBV18|once
CASSPLGTGVSNEQFF
TGTGCCAGCTCACCACTCGGGACAGGGGTTTCCAATGAGCAGTTCTTC
>TRBD1|TRBJ2-7|TRBV11-2|NA
CASSLGTGISEQYF
TGTGCCAGCAGCCTCGGGACAGGGATTTCCGAGCAGTACTTC
>TRBD2|TRBJ2-7|TRBV28|NA
CASSFEMTSGVFYEQYF
TGTGCCAGCAGTTTCGAGATGACTAGCGGGGTCTTTTACGAGCAGTACTTC